The entry below describes one T cell receptor beta chain. The antigen is not known. Data came from immunoSEQ multiplex PCR; TCRdb stores just in-frame clones and leaves some out. The sample lists 250,000 to 400,000 clones; 88% were seen once. This entry belongs to a study of cytomegalovirus exposure and HLA in healthy donors. Study-level findings and limits: The classifier was said to identify cytomegalovirus status with high specificity and sensitivity. Specificity of a few CMV-associated chains for CMV antigens was verified in vitro.

V was clipped by 5 bases and J by 7 bases, with 21 bases between them. Germline V gene data show CDR1 as SGHTA and CDR2 as FQGNSA. This CDR3 is built from 15 residues. The chain uses TRBV7-2 and TRBJ2-7; D may be TRBD2 (7 bases). The specimen sequenced was PBMCs. The clonotype originates from a man under 40 in good health and CMV-seronegative. The CDR3 loop is CASSLTGRGAWEQYF. The CDR3 nucleotides are TGTGCCAGCAGCCTAACAGGGAGGGGGGCCTGGGAGCAGTACTTC.